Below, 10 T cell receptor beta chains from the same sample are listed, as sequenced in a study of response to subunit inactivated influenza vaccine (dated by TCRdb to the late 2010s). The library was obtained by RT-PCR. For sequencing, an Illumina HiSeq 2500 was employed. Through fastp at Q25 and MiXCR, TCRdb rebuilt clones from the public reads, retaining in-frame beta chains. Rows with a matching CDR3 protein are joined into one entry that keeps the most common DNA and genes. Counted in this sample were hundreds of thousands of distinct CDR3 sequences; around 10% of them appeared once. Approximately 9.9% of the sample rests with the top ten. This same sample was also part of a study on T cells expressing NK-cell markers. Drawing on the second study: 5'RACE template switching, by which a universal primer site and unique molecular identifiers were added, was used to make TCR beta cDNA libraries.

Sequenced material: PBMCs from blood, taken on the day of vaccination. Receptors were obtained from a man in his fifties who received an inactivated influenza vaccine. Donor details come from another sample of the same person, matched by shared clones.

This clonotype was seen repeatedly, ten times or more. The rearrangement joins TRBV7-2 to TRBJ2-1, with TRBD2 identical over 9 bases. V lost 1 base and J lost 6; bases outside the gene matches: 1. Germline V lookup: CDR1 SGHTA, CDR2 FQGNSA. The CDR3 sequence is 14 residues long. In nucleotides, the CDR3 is TGTGCCAGCAGCTTAGGCGGGGGGGTCAATGAGCAGTTCTTC. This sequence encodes CASSLGGGVNEQFF. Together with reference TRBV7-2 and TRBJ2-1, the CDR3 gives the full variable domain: GAGVSQSPSNKVTEKGKDVELRCDPISGHTALYWYRQSLGQGLEFLIYFQGNSAPDKSGLPSDRFSAERTGGSVSTLTIQRTQQEDSAVYLCASSLGGGVNEQFFGPGTRLTVL.

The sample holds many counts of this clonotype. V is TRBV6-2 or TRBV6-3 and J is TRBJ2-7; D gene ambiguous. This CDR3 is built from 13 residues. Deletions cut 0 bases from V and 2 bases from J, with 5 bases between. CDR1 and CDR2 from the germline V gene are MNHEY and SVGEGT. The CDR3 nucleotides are TGTGCCAGCAGTTACTCACGGGCCTACGAGCAGTACTTC. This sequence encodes CASSYSRAYEQYF.

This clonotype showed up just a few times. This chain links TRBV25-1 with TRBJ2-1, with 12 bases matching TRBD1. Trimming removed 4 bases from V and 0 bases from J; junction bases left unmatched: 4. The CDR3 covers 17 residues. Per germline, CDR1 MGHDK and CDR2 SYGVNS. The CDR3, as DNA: TGTGCCAGCAGTGCCCGGGACAGGGGGCTCTCCTACAATGAGCAGTTCTTC. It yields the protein CASSARDRGLSYNEQFF.

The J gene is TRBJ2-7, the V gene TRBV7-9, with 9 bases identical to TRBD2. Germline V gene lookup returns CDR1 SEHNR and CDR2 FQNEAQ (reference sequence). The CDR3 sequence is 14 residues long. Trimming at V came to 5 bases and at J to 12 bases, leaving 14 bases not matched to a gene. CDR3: CASSASGLAGFLYF. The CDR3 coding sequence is TGTGCCAGCAGCGCCTCGGGGCTAGCGGGATTCTTGTACTTC.

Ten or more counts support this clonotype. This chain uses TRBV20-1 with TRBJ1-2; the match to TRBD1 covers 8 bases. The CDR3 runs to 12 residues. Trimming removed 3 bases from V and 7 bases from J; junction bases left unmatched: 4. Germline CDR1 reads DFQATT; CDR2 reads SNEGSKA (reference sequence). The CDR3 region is CSASQGASGYTF. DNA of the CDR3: TGCAGTGCTAGTCAGGGGGCAAGTGGCTACACCTTC.

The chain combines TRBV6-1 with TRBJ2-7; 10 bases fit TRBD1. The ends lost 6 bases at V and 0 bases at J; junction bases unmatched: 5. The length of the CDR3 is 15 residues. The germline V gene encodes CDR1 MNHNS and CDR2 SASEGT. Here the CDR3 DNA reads TGTGCCAGCAGACGACGGGACAGGGGCTCCTACGAGCAGTACTTC. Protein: CASRRRDRGSYEQYF.

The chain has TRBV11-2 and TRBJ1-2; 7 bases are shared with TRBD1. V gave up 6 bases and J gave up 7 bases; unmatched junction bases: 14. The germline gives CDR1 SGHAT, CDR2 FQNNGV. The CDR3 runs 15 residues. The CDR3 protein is CASRGIDRDAFGYTF. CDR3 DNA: TGTGCCAGCAGGGGGATTGACAGGGACGCGTTTGGCTACACCTTC.

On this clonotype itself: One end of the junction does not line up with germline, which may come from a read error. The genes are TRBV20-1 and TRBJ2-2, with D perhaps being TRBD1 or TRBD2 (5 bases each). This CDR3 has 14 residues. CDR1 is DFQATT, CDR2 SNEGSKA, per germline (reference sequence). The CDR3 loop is CSASPGRGTGELYF. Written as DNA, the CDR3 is TGCAGTGCTAGCCCTGGACGGGGCACCGGGGAGCTGTATTTT.

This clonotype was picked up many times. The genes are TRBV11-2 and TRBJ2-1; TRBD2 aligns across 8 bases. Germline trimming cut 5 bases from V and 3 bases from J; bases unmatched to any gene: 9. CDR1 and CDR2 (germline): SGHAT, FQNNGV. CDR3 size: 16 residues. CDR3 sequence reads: CASSNTGTRNYNEQFF. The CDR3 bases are TGTGCCAGCAGCAATACCGGGACTAGGAACTACAATGAGCAGTTCTTC.

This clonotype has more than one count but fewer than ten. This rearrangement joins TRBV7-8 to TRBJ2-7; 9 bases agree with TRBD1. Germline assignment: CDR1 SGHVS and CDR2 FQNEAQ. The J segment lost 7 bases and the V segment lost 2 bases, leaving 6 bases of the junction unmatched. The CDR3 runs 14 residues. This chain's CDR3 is CASSLTDRGREQYF. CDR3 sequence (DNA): TGTGCCAGCAGCTTAACGGACAGGGGCCGGGAGCAGTACTTC. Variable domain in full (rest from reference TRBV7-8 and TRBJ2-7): GAGVSQSPRYKVAKRGQDVALRCDPISGHVSLFWYQQALGQGPEFLTYFQNEAQLDKSGLPSDRFFAERPEGSVSTLKIQRTQQEDSAVYLCASSLTDRGREQYFGPGTRLTVT.